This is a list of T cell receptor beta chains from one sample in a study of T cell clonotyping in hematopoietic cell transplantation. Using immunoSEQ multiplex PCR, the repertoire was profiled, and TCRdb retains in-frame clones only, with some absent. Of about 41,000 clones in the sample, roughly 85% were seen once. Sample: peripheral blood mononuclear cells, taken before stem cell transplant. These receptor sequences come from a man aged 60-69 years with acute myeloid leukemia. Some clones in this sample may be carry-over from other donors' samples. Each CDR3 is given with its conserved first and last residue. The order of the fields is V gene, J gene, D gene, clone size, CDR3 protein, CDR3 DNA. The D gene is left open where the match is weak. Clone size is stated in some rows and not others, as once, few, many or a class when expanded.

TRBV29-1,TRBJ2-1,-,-,CSVGGGTGPYNEQFF,TGCAGCGTTGGGGGGGGGACAGGACCTTACAATGAGCAGTTCTTC
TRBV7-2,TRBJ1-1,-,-,CASSLISKDEAFF,TGTGCCAGCAGCTTAATTAGTAAGGATGAAGCTTTCTTT
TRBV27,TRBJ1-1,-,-,CASSPIQGSSTEAFF,TGTGCCAGCAGTCCGATACAGGGTTCGTCCACTGAAGCTTTCTTT
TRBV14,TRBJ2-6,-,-,CASSHPDSENVLTF,TGTGCCAGCAGCCATCCGGACAGTGAGAACGTCCTGACTTTC
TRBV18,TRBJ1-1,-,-,CASSPPGGFTEAFF,TGTGCCAGCTCACCACCGGGGGGCTTCACTGAAGCTTTCTTT
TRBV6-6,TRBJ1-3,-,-,CATLQDFGNTIYF,TGTGCCACCTTACAGGACTTTGGAAACACCATATATTTT
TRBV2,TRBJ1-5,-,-,CASSFGGNQPQHF,TGTGCCAGCAGTTTCGGAGGGAATCAGCCCCAGCATTTT
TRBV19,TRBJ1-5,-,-,CASSISTDNQPQHF,TGTGCCAGTAGTATATCTACAGACAATCAGCCCCAGCATTTT
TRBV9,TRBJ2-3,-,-,CASSAIVTGDTQYF,TGTGCCAGCAGCGCCATCGTAACAGGGGATACGCAGTATTTT
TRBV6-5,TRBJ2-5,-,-,CASRKPSGDQETQYF,TGTGCCAGCAGGAAACCCTCAGGGGACCAAGAGACCCAGTACTTC
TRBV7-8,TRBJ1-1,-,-,CASSFRTQGEAFF,TGTGCCAGCAGCTTTCGGACGCAGGGCGAAGCTTTCTTT
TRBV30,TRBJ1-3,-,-,CASRGGSGNTIYF,TGTGCCTCCCGTGGAGGGTCTGGAAACACCATATATTTT
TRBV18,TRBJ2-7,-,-,CASSPSTGQTYEQYF,TGTGCCAGCTCACCTTCGACAGGCCAAACCTACGAGCAGTACTTC
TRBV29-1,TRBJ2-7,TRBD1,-,CSVRPQGAYEQYF,TGCAGCGTGCGGCCACAGGGGGCCTACGAGCAGTACTTC
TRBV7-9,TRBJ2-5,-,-,CASSPPIGFQETQYF,TGTGCCAGCAGCCCACCCATCGGCTTCCAAGAGACCCAGTACTTC
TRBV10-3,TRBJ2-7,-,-,CAISEQGGMHEQYF,TGTGCCATCAGTGAGCAGGGTGGTATGCACGAGCAGTACTTC
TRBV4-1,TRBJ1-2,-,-,CASSQGDGYTF,TGCGCCAGCAGCCAAGGGGATGGCTACACCTTC
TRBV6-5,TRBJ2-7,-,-,CASCSATRTYEQYF,TGTGCCAGCTGCTCTGCAACGAGAACCTACGAGCAGTACTTC
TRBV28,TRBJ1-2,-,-,CATSSGTDYGYTF,TGTGCCACCTCGTCAGGGACGGACTATGGCTACACCTTC
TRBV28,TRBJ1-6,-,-,CASRPLRRLDSPLHF,TGTGCCAGCAGACCTCTCAGGAGGTTGGATTCACCCCTCCACTTT
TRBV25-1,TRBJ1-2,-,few,CASSGRGRYTF,TGTGCCAGCAGTGGCAGGGGCCGCTACACCTTC
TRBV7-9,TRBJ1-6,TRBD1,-,CASSFGQDNSPLHF,TGTGCCAGCAGCTTCGGACAGGATAATTCACCCCTCCACTTT
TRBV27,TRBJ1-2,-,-,CASSFRRRYGYTF,TGTGCCAGCAGTTTCCGGCGGCGCTATGGCTACACCTTC
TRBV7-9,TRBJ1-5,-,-,CASSLASGDQPQHF,TGTGCCAGCAGCTTAGCGTCAGGGGATCAGCCCCAGCATTTT
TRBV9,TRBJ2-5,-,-,CASSETSQETQYF,TGTGCCAGCAGCGAGACTTCCCAAGAGACCCAGTACTTC
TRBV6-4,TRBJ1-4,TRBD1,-,CASSASPAGTGGAATNEKLFF,TGTGCCAGCAGTGCCTCCCCTGCCGGGACAGGGGGCGCCGCAACTAATGAAAAACTGTTTTTT
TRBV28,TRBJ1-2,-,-,CASSLTNYGYTF,TGTGCCAGCAGTTTGACAAACTATGGCTACACCTTC
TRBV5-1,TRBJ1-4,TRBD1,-,CASSRDSEEKLFF,TGCGCCAGCAGCCGGGACAGTGAGGAAAAACTGTTTTTT
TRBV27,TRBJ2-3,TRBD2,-,CASRSLGGGTRRDTQYF,TGTGCCAGCAGGTCTCTCGGGGGAGGGACTAGAAGGGATACGCAGTATTTT
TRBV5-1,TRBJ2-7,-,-,CASSSTATYEQYF,TGCGCCAGCAGCTCCACGGCCACCTACGAGCAGTACTTC
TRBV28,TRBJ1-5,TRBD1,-,CASSLDRGTGDQPQHF,TGTGCCAGCAGTTTAGACCGAGGGACAGGTGATCAGCCCCAGCATTTT
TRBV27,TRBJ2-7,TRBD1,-,CASSPGGTGGYEQYF,TGTGCCAGCAGTCCCGGAGGGACAGGGGGCTACGAGCAGTACTTC